The rows below give T cell receptor beta chains drawn from one sample of a study of cytomegalovirus exposure and HLA in healthy donors. The data were produced by immunoSEQ multiplex PCR, yet TCRdb's version contains in-frame clones alone and is incomplete. This sample has about 250,000 clones, with 80% found just once. Sequencing used PBMCs. These receptors all stem from a girl aged 2-10 years in good health and CMV-seronegative. CDR3s include the opening cysteine and the closing phenylalanine or tryptophan. A D gene is named only where the DNA matches it firmly. Clone size, where shown, is once, few, many, or a class for clones that have expanded.

D gene	V gene	CDR3 length	clone size	J gene	CDR3 protein	CDR3 DNA
-	TRBV4-2	16	-	TRBJ2-2	CASSGGGRENTGELFF	TGTGCCAGCAGCGGAGGGGGCCGGGAGAACACCGGGGAGCTGTTTTTT
-	TRBV19	16	-	TRBJ1-2	CASSRLQGSVDYGYTF	TGTGCCAGTAGTCGATTACAGGGTTCGGTCGACTATGGCTACACCTTC
-	TRBV5-1	17	-	TRBJ1-6	CASSLTGVGNSGSPLHF	TGCGCCAGCAGCTTGACAGGTGTGGGGAATTCCGGATCACCCCTCCACTTT
TRBD1	TRBV6-1	15	-	TRBJ1-2	CASSPSEGANYGYTF	TGTGCCAGCAGTCCCAGCGAGGGGGCGAACTATGGCTACACCTTC
-	TRBV7-2	15	once	TRBJ1-5	CASSLQGGSNQPQHF	TGTGCCAGCAGCTTACAGGGAGGAAGCAATCAGCCCCAGCATTTT
-	TRBV18	11	-	TRBJ2-7	CASSPGSGQYF	TGTGCCAGCTCGCCCGGATCGGGGCAGTACTTC
TRBD1	TRBV7-2	15	-	TRBJ1-1	CASVERDRGNTEAFF	TGTGCCAGCGTAGAGCGGGACAGGGGCAACACTGAAGCTTTCTTT
TRBD1	TRBV28	17	-	TRBJ1-3	CASSPGTDPFSGNTIYF	TGTGCCAGCAGCCCCGGGACAGATCCTTTCTCTGGAAACACCATATATTTT
TRBD2	TRBV18	16	few	TRBJ2-1	CASSPLGGGGDNEQFF	TGTGCCAGCTCACCACTGGGGGGTGGGGGGGACAATGAGCAGTTCTTC
-	TRBV5-6	15	-	TRBJ2-2	CASSLVLRNTGELFF	TGTGCCAGCAGCTTGGTATTGCGGAACACCGGGGAGCTGTTTTTT